This TCR beta chain was found in a study of blood T cell dynamics during melanoma immunotherapy. At the level of the study: Standard first-line treatment here was pembrolizumab or nivolumab plus ipilimumab in metastatic melanoma.

Notes on the study in general: Clones driving repertoire changes may be melanoma-specific or general immune activation.

Generated by immunoSEQ multiplex PCR, the TCRdb table keeps only in-frame clones and is missing some. The sample includes around 15,000 clones, 80% to 95% of them seen just once. Time point denoted: week 3, after first cycle of checkpoint inhibitor. At 12 weeks after first infusion, RECIST 1.1 defined response for most patients. Patients had no prior systemic cancer treatment, immunosuppressants or other active cancers. In regard to this clone: Its target is not known.

The germline gives CDR1 LNHDA, CDR2 SQIVND (reference sequence). The V end lost 3 bases, the J end lost 6 bases, and 14 bases lay between the germline ends. CDR3 length: 15 amino acids. The sequenced sample was blood, obtained from a patient treated with checkpoint blockade. This sequence was found in a human donor with melanoma. The chain links TRBV19 to TRBJ2-2; D is perhaps TRBD1 (5 bases). This chain's CDR3 is CASSIRQGRSGELFF. The CDR3 region has the DNA TGTGCCAGTAGTATTAGGCAGGGCAGGTCCGGGGAGCTGTTTTTT.